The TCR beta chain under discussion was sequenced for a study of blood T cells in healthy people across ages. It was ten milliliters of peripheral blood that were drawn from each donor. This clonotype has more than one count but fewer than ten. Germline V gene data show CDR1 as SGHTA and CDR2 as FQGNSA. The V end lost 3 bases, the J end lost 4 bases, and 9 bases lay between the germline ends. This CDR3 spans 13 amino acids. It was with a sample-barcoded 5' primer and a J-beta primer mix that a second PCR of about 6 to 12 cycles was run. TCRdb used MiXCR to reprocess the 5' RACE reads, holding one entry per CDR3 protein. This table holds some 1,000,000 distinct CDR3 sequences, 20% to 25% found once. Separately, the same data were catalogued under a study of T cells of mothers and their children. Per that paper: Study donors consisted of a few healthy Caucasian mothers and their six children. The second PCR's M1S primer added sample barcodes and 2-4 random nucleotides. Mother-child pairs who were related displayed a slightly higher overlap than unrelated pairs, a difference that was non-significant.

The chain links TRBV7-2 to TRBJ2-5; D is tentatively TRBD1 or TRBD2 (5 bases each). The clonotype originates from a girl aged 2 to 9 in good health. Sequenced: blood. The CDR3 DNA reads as TGTGCCAGCAGCTTCTACGGGACAGAGACCCAGTACTTC. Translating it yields CASSFYGTETQYF.